The following is a T cell receptor beta chain sequence with its context. Its antigen remains unknown. These data belong to a study of vaccination effects on CD4 cells after COVID-19. Overall study findings and caveats: There was only 1 of 255 vaccine-induced clones in healthy vaccinees that cross-reacted with common cold coronaviruses. Clones induced by infection and by vaccine showed marked clonal contraction late after vaccination.

CDR3 length: 14 residues. With 7 bases removed from V and 0 bases from J, the gap between germline ends came to 10 bases. CDR1 is SEHNR, CDR2 FQNEAQ, per germline (reference sequence). After less than twelve days in culture, the CD4+ T cells were isolated. Participants received two doses of either the BNT162b2 or mRNA-1273 vaccine. The healthy vaccine recipients, who had no prior SARS-CoV-2 infection, showed negative nucleocapsid antibodies. Assay used: immunoSEQ multiplex PCR; TCRdb lists only in-frame clones, some missing. The top ten hold approximately 2.2% of the sample, which has tens of thousands of clones, around 70% seen once.

Material: CD4+ T cells from PBMCs cultured without peptide, obtained after COVID-19 vaccination. V is TRBV7-9 and J is TRBJ2-1; a possible D gene is TRBD2 (5 bases). This TCR derives from a human donor who received a COVID-19 vaccine. CDR3 nucleotide sequence: TGTGCCAGCAACGGACTTACCTCCTACAATGAGCAGTTCTTC. Encoded protein: CASNGLTSYNEQFF.